Each of the 11 T cell receptor beta chains below was sequenced from the same sample in a study of blood T cells in healthy people across ages. Primed by a sample-barcoded 5' primer and a J-beta primer mix, a second PCR proceeded for about 6 to 12 cycles. A single record per CDR3 protein comes from TCRdb applying MiXCR to the 5' RACE reads. The table includes about 780,000 distinct CDR3 sequences, around 62% detected once. Sequencing was performed on blood. These receptors all stem from a man between 25 and 39 years old in good health.

This clonotype turned up a few times. This chain joins TRBV27 and TRBJ1-6, with a tentative D call TRBD1 (5 bases). V dropped 6 bases and J dropped 8 bases, with 17 bases sitting between them. CDR3 length: 15 residues. The germline V gene encodes CDR1 MNHEY and CDR2 SMNVEV (reference sequence). In nucleotides, the CDR3 is TGTGCCAGCAGGACAATGGGGGGGGTCGATTCACCCCTCCACTTT. It is translated as CASRTMGGVDSPLHF.

This clonotype occurred many times. The rearrangement uses TRBV24-1 and TRBJ2-6, with 7 bases matching TRBD1. From germline, CDR1 is KGHDR and CDR2 SFDVKD. V lost 3 bases to trimming and J lost 0 bases; unmatched junction nucleotides: 7. The CDR3 runs to 18 residues. The CDR3 bases are TGTGCCACCAGTGATGGTAACAGGGGCCGCTCTGGGGCCAACGTCCTGACTTTC. The encoded protein is CATSDGNRGRSGANVLTF.

The CDR3 region is CASSPLGFSNEKLFF. The CDR3 DNA sequence: TGTGCCAGCAGCCCTCTCGGCTTCTCGAATGAAAAACTGTTTTTT. This chain joins TRBV28 and TRBJ1-4; D remains unclear. The germline V and J ends were trimmed by 6 bases and 5 bases, with 16 bases remaining between them. CDR3 length equals 15 residues. Germline values: CDR1 MDHEN, CDR2 SYDVKM. The full variable domain, in which reference TRBV28 and TRBJ1-4 provide the parts outside the CDR3, is DVKVTQSSRYLVKRTGEKVFLECVQDMDHENMFWYRQDPGLGLRLIYFSYDVKMKEKGDIPEGYSVSREKKERFSLILESASTNQTSMYLCASSPLGFSNEKLFFGSGTQLSVL.

The rearrangement joins TRBV27 to TRBJ1-2, with D tentatively TRBD1 (6 bases). Trimming stripped 6 bases from V and 4 bases from J, with 12 bases between. The CDR3 is 13 amino acids. Per germline, CDR1 MNHEY and CDR2 SMNVEV (reference sequence). The CDR3: CASSHGQFYGYTF. CDR3 nucleotide sequence: TGTGCCAGCAGCCATGGACAGTTCTATGGCTACACCTTC.

At least ten counts were recorded for this clonotype. V and J are TRBV4-3 and TRBJ2-2; D might be TRBD2 (5 bases). V dropped 0 bases and J dropped 8 bases, with 16 bases sitting between them. Germline lookup yields CDR1 LGHNA and CDR2 YSLEER. The CDR3 loop spans 16 amino acids. The chain's CDR3 is CASSQDWAGGWGELFF. The CDR3 nucleotides read TGCGCCAGCAGCCAAGATTGGGCGGGTGGATGGGGGGAGCTGTTTTTT.

This clonotype came up a few times. This sequence joins TRBV20-1 and TRBJ2-5; 13 bases fit TRBD2. Germline V lookup: CDR1 DFQATT, CDR2 SNEGSKA (reference sequence). V gave up 1 base and J gave up 5 bases; unmatched junction bases: 7. This CDR3 spans 16 amino acids. CDR3 nucleotide sequence: TGCAGTGCTAGAGGGACTAGCGGGGGTCAGGGCGAGACCCAGTACTTC. As protein: CSARGTSGGQGETQYF.

This clonotype was observed a handful of times. The V and J genes are TRBV29-1 and TRBJ2-7; 7 positions match TRBD1. The CDR3 contains 12 residues. Germline trimming cut 7 bases from V and 2 bases from J; bases unmatched to any gene: 5. Germline lookup yields CDR1 SQVTM and CDR2 ANQGSEA. CDR3 in DNA: TGCAGCGGGCGGACAGGCGCCTACGAGCAGTACTTC. Its protein product is CSGRTGAYEQYF.

CDR3 coding DNA: TGTGCCATGGCAGGGGTATCCTACAATGAGCAGTTCTTC. Protein sequence: CAMAGVSYNEQFF. The chain recombines TRBV10-3 with TRBJ2-1, with D tentatively TRBD1 (6 bases). V lost 9 bases and J 1 base, leaving 10 bases between the germline ends. CDR3 length: 13 residues. Germline V gene data show CDR1 as ENHRY and CDR2 as SYGVKD.

This clonotype was observed a handful of times. CDR3 loop: CASGGGSYEQYF. CDR3 nucleotide sequence: TGTGCCAGCGGGGGGGGATCCTACGAGCAGTACTTC. The chain combines TRBV9 with TRBJ2-7; 7 bases are shared with TRBD2. V gave up 7 bases and J gave up 1 base; unmatched junction bases: 2. Germline V gene sequence: CDR1 SGDLS, CDR2 YYNGEE. The CDR3 length is 12 residues.

J is TRBJ2-3 and V is TRBV25-1; D possibly matches TRBD1 or TRBD2 (7 bases each). The V gene lost 3 bases and the J gene lost 3 bases, with 13 bases spanning the gap. CDR3 length equals 15 residues. Per germline, CDR1 MGHDK and CDR2 SYGVNS. The DNA of the CDR3 is TGTGCCAGCAGTGAGGGAGGGGGCTTGACAGATACGCAGTATTTT. As protein: CASSEGGGLTDTQYF.

V and J are TRBV5-1 and TRBJ1-1; TRBD1 aligns across 8 bases. The CDR3 contains 14 residues. V gave up 3 bases and J gave up 3 bases; unmatched junction bases: 4. In germline, CDR1 is SGHRS, CDR2 YFSETQ. The CDR3 DNA reads TGCGCCAGCAGCTCCGGACAGGGTGACACTGAAGCTTTCTTT. Its protein product is CASSSGQGDTEAFF.